This TCR beta chain was sequenced for a study of control samples from healthy donors and cancer patients. Profiled with immunoSEQ multiplex PCR; TCRdb holds only in-frame clones, not every one. The sample consists of 150,000 to 200,000 clones, around 89% of them appearing once. The TCR was taken from a woman aged 50 to 60 in good health. Sequenced input: blood.

CDR3 DNA: TGCGCCAGCAGCCCCGGGGGGAACAACTATGGCTACACCTTC. Translating it yields CASSPGGNNYGYTF. This chain joins TRBV5-1 and TRBJ1-2; D might be TRBD1 (5 bases). This CDR3 comprises 14 residues. The germline CDR1 and CDR2 sequences are SGHRS and YFSETQ. The V gene lost 4 bases and the J gene lost 2 bases, with 12 bases spanning the gap.